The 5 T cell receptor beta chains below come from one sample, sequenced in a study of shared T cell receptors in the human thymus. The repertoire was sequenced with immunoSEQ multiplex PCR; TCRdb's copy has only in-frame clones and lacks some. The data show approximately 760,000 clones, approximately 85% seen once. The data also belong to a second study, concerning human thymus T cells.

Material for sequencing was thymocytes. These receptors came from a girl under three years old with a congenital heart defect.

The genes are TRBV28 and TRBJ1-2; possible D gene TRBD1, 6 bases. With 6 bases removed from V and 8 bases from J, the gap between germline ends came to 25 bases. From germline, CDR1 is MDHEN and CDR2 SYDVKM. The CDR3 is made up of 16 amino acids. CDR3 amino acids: CASSPLDRQAGDGYTF. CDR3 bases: TGTGCCAGCAGCCCCCTGGACCGACAGGCTGGAGACGGCTACACCTTC.

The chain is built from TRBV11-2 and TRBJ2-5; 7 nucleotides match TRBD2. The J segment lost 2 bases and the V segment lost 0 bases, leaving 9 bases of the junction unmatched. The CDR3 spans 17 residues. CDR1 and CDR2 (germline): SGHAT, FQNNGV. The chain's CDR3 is CASSLEALGGGQETQYF. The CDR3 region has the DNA TGTGCCAGCAGCTTAGAGGCGTTAGGCGGGGGACAAGAGACCCAGTACTTC.

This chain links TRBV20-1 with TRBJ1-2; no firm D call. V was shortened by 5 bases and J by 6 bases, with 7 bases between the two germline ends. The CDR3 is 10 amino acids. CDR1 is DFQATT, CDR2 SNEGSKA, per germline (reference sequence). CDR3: CSAPSNGYTF. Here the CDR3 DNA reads TGCAGTGCTCCATCAAATGGCTACACCTTC.

The CDR3 DNA reads TGTGCCAGCAGCGAGCGGTCTTCCTCAGATACGCAGTATTTT. It translates to CASSERSSSDTQYF. The V and J genes are TRBV9 and TRBJ2-3; D perhaps matches TRBD2 (5 bases). Germline-derived CDR1 and CDR2 are SGDLS and YYNGEE. V was shortened by 3 bases and J by 4 bases, with 12 bases between the two germline ends. The CDR3 runs to 14 residues.

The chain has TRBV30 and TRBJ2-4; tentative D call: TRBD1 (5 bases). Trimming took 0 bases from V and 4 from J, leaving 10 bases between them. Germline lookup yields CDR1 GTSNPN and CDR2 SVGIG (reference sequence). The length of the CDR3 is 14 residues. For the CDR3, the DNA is TGTGCCTGGAGTGTAGGGAACAGGAAAAACATTCAGTACTTC. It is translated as CAWSVGNRKNIQYF.